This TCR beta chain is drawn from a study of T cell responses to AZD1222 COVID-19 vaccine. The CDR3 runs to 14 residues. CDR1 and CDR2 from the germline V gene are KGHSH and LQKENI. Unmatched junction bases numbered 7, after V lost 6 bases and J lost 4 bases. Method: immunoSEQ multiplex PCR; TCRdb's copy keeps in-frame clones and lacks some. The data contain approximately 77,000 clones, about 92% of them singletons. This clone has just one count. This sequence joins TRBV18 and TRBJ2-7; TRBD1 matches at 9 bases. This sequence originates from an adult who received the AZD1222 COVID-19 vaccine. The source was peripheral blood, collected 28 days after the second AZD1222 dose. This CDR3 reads CASSLTGTGYEQYF. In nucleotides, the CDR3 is TGTGCCAGCTCCCTCACCGGGACAGGGTACGAGCAGTACTTC.